The sequence of this T cell receptor (beta chain) was determined in a study of T cell responses to AZD1222 COVID-19 vaccine. Study-level results: Reportedly, nearly half the spike-specific TCRs target unmutated variant regions. Females outnumbered males among donors, who were mostly white British; clonal diversity was possibly underestimated. AZD1222 recipients seropositive at baseline numbered only 5 or 6.

The method was immunoSEQ multiplex PCR; TCRdb's version includes in-frame clones alone and lacks a portion of them. The sample has some 100,000 clones, around 90% seen once; the top ten hold about 5.2%. With respect to this clone: Its antigen is undetermined.

The CDR3 is 12 residues long. Trimming took off 4 bases at V and 2 bases at J, with 5 bases between the two ends. Germline V gene sequence: CDR1 KGHSH, CDR2 LQKENI. The sequenced sample was peripheral blood, obtained on day 0 of AZD1222 vaccination. The source is an adult in good health. The rearrangement links TRBV18 to TRBJ2-5, with D unresolved. CDR3 region: CASSQGQETQYF. As DNA, the CDR3 is TGTGCCAGCTCACAGGGTCAAGAGACCCAGTACTTC.